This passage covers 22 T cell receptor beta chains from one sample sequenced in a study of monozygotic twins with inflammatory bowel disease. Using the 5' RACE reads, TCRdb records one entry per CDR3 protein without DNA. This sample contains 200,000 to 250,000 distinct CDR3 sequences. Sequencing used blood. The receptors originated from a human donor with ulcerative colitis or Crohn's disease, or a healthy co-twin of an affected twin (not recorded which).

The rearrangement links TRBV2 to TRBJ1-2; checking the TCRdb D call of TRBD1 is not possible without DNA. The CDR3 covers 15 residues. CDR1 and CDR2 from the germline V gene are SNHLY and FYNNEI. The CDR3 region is CASSEGRVLNYGYTF.

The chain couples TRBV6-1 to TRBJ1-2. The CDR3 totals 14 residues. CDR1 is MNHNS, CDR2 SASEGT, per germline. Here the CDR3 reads CASRLVAGGQGYTF.

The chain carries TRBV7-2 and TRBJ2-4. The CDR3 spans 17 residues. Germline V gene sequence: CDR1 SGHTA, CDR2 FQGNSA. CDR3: CASSLAGMTVAKNIQYF.

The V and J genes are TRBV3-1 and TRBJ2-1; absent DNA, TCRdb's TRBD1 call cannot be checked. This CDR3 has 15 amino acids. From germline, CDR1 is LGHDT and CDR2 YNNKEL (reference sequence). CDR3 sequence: CASTRHGEKANEQFF.

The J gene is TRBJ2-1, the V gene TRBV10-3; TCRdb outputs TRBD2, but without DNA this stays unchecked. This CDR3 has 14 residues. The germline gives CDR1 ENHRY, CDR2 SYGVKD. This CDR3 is CAIKETSLSNEQFF.

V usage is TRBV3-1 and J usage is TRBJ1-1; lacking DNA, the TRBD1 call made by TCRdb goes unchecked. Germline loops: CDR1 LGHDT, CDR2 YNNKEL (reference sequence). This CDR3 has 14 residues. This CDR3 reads CASSRAGGRSGAFF.

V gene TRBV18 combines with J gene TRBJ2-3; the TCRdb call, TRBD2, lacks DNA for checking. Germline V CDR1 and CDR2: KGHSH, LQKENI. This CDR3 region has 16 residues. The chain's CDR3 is CASSPPIAGGPITQYF.

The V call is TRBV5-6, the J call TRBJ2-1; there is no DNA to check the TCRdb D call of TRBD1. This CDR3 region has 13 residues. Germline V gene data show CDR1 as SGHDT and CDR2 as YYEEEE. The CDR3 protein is CASSLTQGTEQFF. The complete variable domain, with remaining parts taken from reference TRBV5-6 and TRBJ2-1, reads DAGVTQSPTHLIKTRGQQVTLRCSPKSGHDTVSWYQQALGQGPQFIFQYYEEEERQRGNFPDRFSGHQFPNYSSELNVNALLLGDSALYLCASSLTQGTEQFFGPGTRLTVL.

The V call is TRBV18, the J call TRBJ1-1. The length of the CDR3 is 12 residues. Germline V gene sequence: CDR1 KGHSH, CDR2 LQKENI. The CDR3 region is CASSPTNTEAFF. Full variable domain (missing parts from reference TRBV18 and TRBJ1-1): NAGVMQNPRHLVRRRGQEARLRCSPMKGHSHVYWYRQLPEEGLKFMVYLQKENIIDESGMPKERFSAEFPKEGPSILRIQQVVRGDSAAYFCASSPTNTEAFFGQGTRLTVV.

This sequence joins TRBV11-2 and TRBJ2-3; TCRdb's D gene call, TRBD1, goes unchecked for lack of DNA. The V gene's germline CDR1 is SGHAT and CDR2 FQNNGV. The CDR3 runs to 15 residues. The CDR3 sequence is CASSSGTGAVNTQYF.

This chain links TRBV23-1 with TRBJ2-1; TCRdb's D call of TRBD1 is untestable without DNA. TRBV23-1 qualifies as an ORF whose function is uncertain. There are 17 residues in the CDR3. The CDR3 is CASNARQGAEPNNEQFF.

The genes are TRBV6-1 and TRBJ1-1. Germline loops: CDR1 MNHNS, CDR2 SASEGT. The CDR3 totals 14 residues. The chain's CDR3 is CASSHLGGDTEAFF.

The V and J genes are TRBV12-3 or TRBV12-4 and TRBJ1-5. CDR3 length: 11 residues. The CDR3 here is CASGGDQPQHF.

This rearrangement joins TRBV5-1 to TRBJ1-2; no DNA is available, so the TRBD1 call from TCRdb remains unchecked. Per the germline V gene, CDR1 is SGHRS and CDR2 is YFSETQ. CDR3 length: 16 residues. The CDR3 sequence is CASSSGVDRGGYGYTF.

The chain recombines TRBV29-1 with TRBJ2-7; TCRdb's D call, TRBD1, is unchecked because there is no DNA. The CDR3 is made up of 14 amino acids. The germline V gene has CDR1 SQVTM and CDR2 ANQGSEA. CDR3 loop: CSVESNTGSYEQYF.

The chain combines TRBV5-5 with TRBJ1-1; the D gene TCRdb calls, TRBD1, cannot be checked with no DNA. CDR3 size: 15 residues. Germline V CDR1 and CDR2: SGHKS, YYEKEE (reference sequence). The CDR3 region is CASSLLGHGNTEAFF.

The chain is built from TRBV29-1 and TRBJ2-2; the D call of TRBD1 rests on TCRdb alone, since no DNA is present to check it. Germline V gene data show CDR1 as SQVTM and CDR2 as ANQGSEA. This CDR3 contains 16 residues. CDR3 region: CSASRDPGLNTGELFF.

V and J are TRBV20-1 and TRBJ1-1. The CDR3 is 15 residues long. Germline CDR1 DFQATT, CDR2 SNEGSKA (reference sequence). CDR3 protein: CSARNPQVTNTEAFF.

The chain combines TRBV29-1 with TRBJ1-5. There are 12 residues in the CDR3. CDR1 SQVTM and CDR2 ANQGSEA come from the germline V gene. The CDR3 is CSAQRGDQPQHF. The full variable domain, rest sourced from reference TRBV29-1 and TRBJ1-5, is SAVISQKPSRDICQRGTSLTIQCQVDSQVTMMFWYRQQPGQSLTLIATANQGSEATYESGFVIDKFPISRPNLTFSTLTVSNMSPEDSSIYLCSAQRGDQPQHFGDGTRLSIL.

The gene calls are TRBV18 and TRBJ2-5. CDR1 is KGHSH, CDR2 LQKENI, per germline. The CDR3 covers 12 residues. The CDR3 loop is CASSPDSETQYF.

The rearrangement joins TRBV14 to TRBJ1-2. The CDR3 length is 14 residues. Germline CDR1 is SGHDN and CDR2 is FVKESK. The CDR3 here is CASSPWTQSYGYTF. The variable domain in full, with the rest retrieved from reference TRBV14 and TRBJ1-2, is EAGVTQFPSHSVIEKGQTVTLRCDPISGHDNLYWYRRVMGKEIKFLLHFVKESKQDESGMPNNRFLAERTGGTYSTLKVQPAELEDSGVYFCASSPWTQSYGYTFGSGTRLTVV.

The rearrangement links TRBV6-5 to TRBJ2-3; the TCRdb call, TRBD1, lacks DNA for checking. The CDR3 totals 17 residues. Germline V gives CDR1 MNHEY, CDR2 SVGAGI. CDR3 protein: CASSYRRSGGGSDTQYF.